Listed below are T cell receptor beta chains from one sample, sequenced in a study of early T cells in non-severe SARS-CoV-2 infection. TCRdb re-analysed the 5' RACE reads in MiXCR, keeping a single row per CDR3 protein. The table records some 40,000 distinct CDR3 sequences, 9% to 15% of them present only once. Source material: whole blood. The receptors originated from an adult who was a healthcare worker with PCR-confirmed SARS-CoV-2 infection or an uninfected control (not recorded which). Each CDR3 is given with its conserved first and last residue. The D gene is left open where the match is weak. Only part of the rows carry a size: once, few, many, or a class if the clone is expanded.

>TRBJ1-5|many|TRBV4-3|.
TGCGCCAGCAGCCAAGAACCCGGGAGGGGTCAGCCCCAGCATTTT
CASSQEPGRGQPQHF
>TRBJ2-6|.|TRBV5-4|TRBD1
TGTGCCAGCAGCGCCGACAGGGGTGACGTCCTGACTTTC
CASSADRGDVLTF
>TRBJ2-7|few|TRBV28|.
TGTGCCAGCAAGGTTCCGGATTACTACGAGCAGTACTTC
CASKVPDYYEQYF
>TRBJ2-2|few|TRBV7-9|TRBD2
TGTGCCAGCAGCTCAGGTCAACTTAGCGGGAGAGGTACCGGGGAGCTGTTTTTT
CASSSGQLSGRGTGELFF
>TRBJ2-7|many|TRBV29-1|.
TGCAGCGCCCGGACCTTATACGAGCAGTACTTC
CSARTLYEQYF
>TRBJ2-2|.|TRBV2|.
TGTGCCAGCAGTGGGAGCACCTCGGGGGGCAGGGCGAACACCGGGGAGCTGTTTTTT
CASSGSTSGGRANTGELFF
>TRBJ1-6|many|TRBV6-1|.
TGTGCCAGCAGTGAATCTATCGGACAGCCAGGGTCACCCCTCCACTTT
CASSESIGQPGSPLHF
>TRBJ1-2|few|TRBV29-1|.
TGCAGCGCTGAGGACAGAGCTAACTATGGCTACACCTTC
CSAEDRANYGYTF
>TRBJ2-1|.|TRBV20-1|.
TGCAGTGCTAGATACCTAACGTATGAGCAGTTCTTC
CSARYLTYEQFF
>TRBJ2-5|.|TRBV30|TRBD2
TGTGCCTGGAGAAAGACTAGCGGGGGGTTACAAGAGACCCAGTACTTC
CAWRKTSGGLQETQYF
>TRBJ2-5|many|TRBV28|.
TGTGCCAGCAGTTCCCCGAGTTTGGAGACCCAGTACTTC
CASSSPSLETQYF
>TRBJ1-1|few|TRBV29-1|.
TGCAGCGCATCCGAACAGTCGAACACTGAAGCTTTCTTT
CSASEQSNTEAFF
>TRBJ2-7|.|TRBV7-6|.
TGTGCCAGCAGCTCATCGCAGGGTTACGAGCAGTACTTC
CASSSSQGYEQYF
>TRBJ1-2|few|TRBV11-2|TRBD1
TGTGCCAGCAGCTTCTCCTCGACAGGGGGCGAAGGCTACACCTTC
CASSFSSTGGEGYTF
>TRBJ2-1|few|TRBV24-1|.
TGTGCCACCAGTGATTTCCTCGGGAGCCCCACCGGCAATGAGCAGTTCTTC
CATSDFLGSPTGNEQFF
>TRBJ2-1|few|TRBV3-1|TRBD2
TGTGCCAGCAGCCTACTAGCGGGGATCAGCGATGAGCAGTTCTTC
CASSLLAGISDEQFF
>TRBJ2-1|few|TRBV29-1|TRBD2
TGCAGCGTTGTGGCGGGAGGGTACAATGAGCAGTTCTTC
CSVVAGGYNEQFF